The TCR beta chain under discussion was sequenced for a study of shared clonotypes between healthy human individuals (dated by TCRdb to the early 2020s). For the study in its entirety: The cohort included three men and a couple of women between 18 and 49 years of age. Each donor's leukapheresis produced roughly between about 0.9 and 9.5 billion PBMCs. To increase sequencing depth and limit assay-specific biases, different laboratories used diverse techniques to prepare libraries and sequence TCR repertoires. To estimate repertoire size and how much clonotype sharing occurs between individuals, the study deeply sequenced the blood TCR repertoires of five or six healthy adults. For each donor, CD4 naive and CD4 memory were each run on three plates, CD8 naive on two plates, and CD8 memory on one plate.

The donors were healthy, HIV-negative adults with no recently reported acute infections or vaccinations. Every donor was a Caucasian adult residing in Nashville, Tennessee, USA. CD4+ T cells were enriched by magnetic negative selection, after which naive cells were positively selected on CD45RA and the negative fraction was taken as the memory subset. After blood collection by leukapheresis, PBMCs were isolated using Ficoll-Histopaque density gradient centrifugation and then cryopreserved in the vapor phase of liquid nitrogen. Purity and quantity of every magnetically sorted T cell population were checked by analytical flow cytometry. From each sorted fraction, genomic DNA was isolated and quantified by UV absorbance on a Nanodrop 2000c. Results the study describes overall, beyond this receptor: Sampling was limited to blood, and TCR repertoires in tissue likely differ from TCR repertoires in blood. Rarefaction of sorted-subset datasets indicated incomplete sequencing despite the large sequencing depth. Because the study included a small number of donors, the genetic and exposure-history diversity represented was limited. Sharing across several donors was observed for about 5% of naive CD4, over 3% of naive CD8, 2.3% of memory CD4, and roughly 0.4% of memory CD8 clonotypes. Compared with non-shared clonotypes, the clonotypes found in all four sorted-subset donors had higher generation probabilities. Based on pairwise subsampling, the degree of clonotype sharing among donors was expected to be affected by sequencing depth. Estimated clonotype richness was generally larger for naive than for memory subsets.

Regarding this clone: There is no known antigen for this receptor. No much larger clone exists at a distance of one base, and base qualities are not known.

Reading the germline V gene gives CDR1 MNHNS and CDR2 SASEGT. The CDR3 goes from the cysteine to the phenylalanine over 14 residues. The kept DNA is CDR3 alone, 42 bases in frame from the first base. Deletion took 4 bases off V and 0 bases off J, with a span of 10 bases between the germline ends. Using the deep immunoSEQ assay, TCR CDR3 regions were amplified from genomic DNA by multiplex PCR. Extracted genomic DNA from each cell subset was spread evenly across all wells of several immunoSEQ 96-well plates, with each plate serving as a replicate. For sorted subsets, each replicate PCR was loaded with around 200 ng genomic DNA, equivalent to 25,000 to 35,000 T cell genomes. Purified libraries were quantified with a Qubit 3.0 fluorometer, sized on a Bioanalyzer 2100, and re-quantified with the KAPA Library Quantification kit. Every immunoSEQ 96-well plate was sequenced on a separate single-read 150-cycle Illumina NextSeq 550 flow cell. From the authors' description of their analysis: The immunoSEQ output contained only junctional sequences without quality scores, so filtering could not match that applied to full-length reads. To assign V/J genes and CDR3, sequences were annotated against IMGT germline references using PyIR, a Python wrapper for IgBLAST v1.9. Reads with weak V/J assignments (E-value above 1e-6), missing CDR3, stop codons, out-of-frame junctions, or ambiguous translated residues were removed. V3J clonotypes were defined as sequences sharing the same inferred V gene, J gene, and CDR3 amino acid sequence. The percentage overlap between two repertoires was calculated by dividing the number of shared unique clonotypes by the size of the smaller repertoire. Repertoire richness was assessed with RTK rarefaction, the Chao1 estimator, and Recon v2.1 estimates of unobserved clonotypes. OLGA was used to compute generation probabilities for all TCRbeta clonotypes that the gDNA method yielded from a few donors. Imported from immuneACCESS, the table was reduced by TCRdb to in-frame sequences with V and J called. These copies leave out some clones; in studies compared against another copy, an unresolved V gene accounts for under half, and the cause of the remainder is not known. The DNA gave D and trimming, while V, J and clone size come from that table. This sample holds roughly 680,000 clones; around 70% were observed only once. Jointly, the top ten make up under 2% of the sample.

This TCR derives from a woman in her 30s in good health. Sequencing input: memory CD4+ T cells sorted from blood. Sample cell subset or site, as interpreted from the label and publication: CD45RA-negative fraction. The sequence links TRBV6-1 to TRBJ2-7, with the D gene uncertain. The DNA sequence is given as TGTGCCAGCAGTGGTCGGCGGAACTCCTACGAGCAGTACTTC. The translation is CASSGRRNSYEQYF.